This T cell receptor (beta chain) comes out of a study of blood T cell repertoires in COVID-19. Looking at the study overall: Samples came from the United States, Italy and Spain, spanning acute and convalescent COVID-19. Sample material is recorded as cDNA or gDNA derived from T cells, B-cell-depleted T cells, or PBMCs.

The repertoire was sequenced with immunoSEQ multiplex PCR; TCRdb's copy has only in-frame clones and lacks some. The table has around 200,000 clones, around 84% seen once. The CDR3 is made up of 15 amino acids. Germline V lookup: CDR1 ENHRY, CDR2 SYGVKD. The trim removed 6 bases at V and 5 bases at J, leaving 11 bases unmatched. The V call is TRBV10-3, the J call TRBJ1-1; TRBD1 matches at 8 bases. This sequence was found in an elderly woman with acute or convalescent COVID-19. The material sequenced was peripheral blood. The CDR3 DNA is TGTGCCATCAGGGCTTCTACAGGGGGGGGAACTGAAGCTTTCTTT. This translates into CAIRASTGGGTEAFF.